This T cell receptor beta chain stems from a study of T cells in localized non-small cell lung cancer. On this clone: Antigen: not known.

The repertoire was sequenced with immunoSEQ multiplex PCR; TCRdb's copy has only in-frame clones and lacks some. This table has 25,000 to 35,000 clones, roughly 86% appearing once. Deletions cut 0 bases from V and 0 bases from J, with 9 bases between. Germline V CDR1 and CDR2: SGDLS, YYNGEE. This CDR3 is built from 15 residues. Study-wide results and caveats: With higher T cell density in blood came longer overall survival. Compared with tumor, uninvolved adjacent lung displayed greater T cell clonality, ranking highest overall.

The TCR originated in a woman aged 40 to 75 with stage III lung adenocarcinoma. The sample consisted of peripheral blood mononuclear cells, taken before any cancer treatment. This sequence joins TRBV9 and TRBJ1-2, with D hard to call. Here the CDR3 reads CASSVVGSPNYGYTF. The CDR3 bases are TGTGCCAGCAGCGTAGTGGGCAGCCCTAACTATGGCTACACCTTC.